This passage covers 17 T cell receptor beta chains from one sample sequenced in a study of T cell changes during pregnancy in multiple sclerosis. Libraries were prepared by immunoSEQ multiplex PCR; TCRdb keeps only in-frame clonotypes and omits some of them. The sample has tens of thousands of clones, 88% seen once; the top ten hold approximately 0.5%. The input for sequencing was CD4+ T cells from peripheral blood mononuclear cells, taken in the first trimester of pregnancy. These receptors originate from a female donor with multiple sclerosis, enrolled in a pregnancy study.

The chain combines TRBV12-5 with TRBJ1-1; D perhaps matches TRBD1 (6 bases). Trimming pared 4 bases from V and 0 bases from J, leaving 12 bases between. This CDR3 region has 15 residues. Germline V lookup: CDR1 LGHNT, CDR2 FRNRAP. The CDR3 here is CASGSTGQMNTEAFF. The DNA of the CDR3 is TGTGCTAGTGGTTCTACCGGACAGATGAACACTGAAGCTTTCTTT.

The V and J genes are TRBV6-6 and TRBJ1-5, with D perhaps TRBD1 (5 bases). The CDR3 runs to 14 residues. The V gene's germline CDR1 is MNHNY and CDR2 SVGAGI (reference sequence). Trimming stripped 2 bases from V and 6 bases from J, with 11 bases between. The CDR3 bases are TGTGCCAGCAGTTACAGGAGGGGTGGTCAGCCCCAGCATTTT. Amino acids: CASSYRRGGQPQHF.

The rearrangement uses TRBV30 and TRBJ2-1, with 8 bases that match TRBD2. Germline V lookup: CDR1 GTSNPN, CDR2 SVGIG (reference sequence). The CDR3 is 15 amino acids. J was trimmed by 4 bases and V by 0 bases; bases with no gene match: 5. The CDR3 is CAWSVSSGPYNEQFF. CDR3 nucleotides: TGTGCCTGGAGTGTCTCTAGCGGGCCTTACAATGAGCAGTTCTTC.

The chain joins TRBV11-2 to TRBJ2-1; D possibly corresponds to TRBD2 (6 bases). This CDR3 region has 14 residues. The germline V gene encodes CDR1 SGHAT and CDR2 FQNNGV. V lost 2 bases, J lost 5 bases, and 10 bases lay in between. This CDR3 is CASSLSGPHNEQFF. DNA for the CDR3: TGTGCCAGCAGCTTAAGCGGGCCACACAATGAGCAGTTCTTC.

This chain links TRBV28 with TRBJ1-3, with D possibly being TRBD1 (6 bases). The germline gives CDR1 MDHEN, CDR2 SYDVKM. The CDR3 spans 14 residues. The V end lost 10 bases, the J end lost 0 bases, and 13 bases lay between the germline ends. CDR3 DNA sequence: TGTGCCACCGGTCTGGGGGCCTCTGGAAACACCATATATTTT. Its translation: CATGLGASGNTIYF. Combining the CDR3 with reference TRBV28 and TRBJ1-3 gives the whole variable domain DVKVTQSSRYLVKRTGEKVFLECVQDMDHENMFWYRQDPGLGLRLIYFSYDVKMKEKGDIPEGYSVSREKKERFSLILESASTNQTSMYLCATGLGASGNTIYFGEGSWLTVV.

The V gene is TRBV18, the J gene TRBJ2-2, with 7 bases aligning to TRBD1. There are 15 residues in the CDR3. Germline trimming cut 3 bases from V and 0 bases from J; bases unmatched to any gene: 1. The germline gives CDR1 KGHSH, CDR2 LQKENI. This chain's CDR3 is CASSPTGPNTGELFF. The CDR3 nucleotides are TGTGCCAGCTCACCGACAGGGCCGAACACCGGGGAGCTGTTTTTT.

This chain links TRBV11-2 with TRBJ2-5; D is possibly TRBD2 (5 bases). Trimming removed 0 bases at V and 5 bases at J, with 7 bases between. Germline V gives CDR1 SGHAT, CDR2 FQNNGV. The CDR3 runs 13 residues. CDR3 DNA sequence: TGTGCCAGCAGCTTAGATCCGGGGGAGACCCAGTACTTC. Encoded protein: CASSLDPGETQYF.

For this clone: This specimen includes other DNA sequences encoding the same CDR3. The V call is TRBV15, the J call TRBJ2-1, with D tentatively TRBD2 (6 bases). CDR1 is LNHNV and CDR2 is YYDKDF in the germline V gene (reference sequence). V lost 0 bases, J lost 5 bases, and 8 bases lay in between. The CDR3 has 14 residues. Written as DNA, the CDR3 is TGTGCCACCAGCAGAGATGGGGGGAACAATGAGCAGTTCTTC. This translates into CATSRDGGNNEQFF.

This chain links TRBV7-9 with TRBJ1-1; D not resolved. The CDR3 has 13 amino acids. Germline-derived CDR1 and CDR2 are SEHNR and FQNEAQ (reference sequence). V lost 3 bases to trimming and J lost 3 bases, with 8 bases between them. DNA of the CDR3: TGTGCCAGCAGCTTGCAGAGGGACACTGAAGCTTTCTTT. Its translation is CASSLQRDTEAFF.

This clone appeared once. V and J are TRBV28 and TRBJ1-2; no clear D. The germline V and J ends were trimmed by 10 bases and 2 bases, with 8 bases remaining between them. Germline assignment: CDR1 MDHEN and CDR2 SYDVKM. The CDR3 sequence is 11 residues long. In DNA form, the CDR3 reads TGTGCCACCCATTTCAACTATGGCTACACCTTC. This gives the protein CATHFNYGYTF.

The chain carries TRBV9 and TRBJ2-1; D not certain. V shed 4 bases and J shed 0 bases, with 11 bases lying between them. CDR3 length equals 15 residues. The germline gives CDR1 SGDLS, CDR2 YYNGEE. The CDR3 DNA is TGTGCCAGCAGCCCTCGTCCGAGCTCCTACAATGAGCAGTTCTTC. Translating gives CASSPRPSSYNEQFF.

This chain uses TRBV28 with TRBJ2-7; maybe TRBD2 (5 bases). The CDR3 has 13 residues. Germline CDR1 and CDR2: MDHEN and SYDVKM. The ends were cut back, 5 bases at V and 3 bases at J, with 11 bases in the middle. As DNA, the CDR3 is TGTGCCAGCAGTCGACTCGGACTCTACGAGCAGTACTTC. Translated, it gives CASSRLGLYEQYF.

The genes are TRBV27 and TRBJ1-2; D might be TRBD1 (5 bases). Germline CDR1 reads MNHEY; CDR2 reads SMNVEV (reference sequence). The CDR3 runs 14 residues. Trimming cost V 2 bases and J 4 bases, with 11 bases left between them. CDR3: CASSLGAGFYGYTF. The CDR3 bases are TGTGCCAGCAGTTTAGGGGCAGGGTTCTATGGCTACACCTTC.

The chain uses TRBV9 and TRBJ2-7; TRBD1 aligns across 8 bases. J lost 7 bases, V lost 0 bases, and 18 bases had no gene match. This CDR3 is built from 18 residues. Germline V CDR1 and CDR2: SGDLS, YYNGEE. CDR3 nucleotide sequence: TGTGCCAGCAGCGTAGCTGGTGGCAGGGGGCACGAGGCGAGTGAGCAGTACTTC. Its protein is CASSVAGGRGHEASEQYF.

V and J are TRBV19 and TRBJ2-7, with 7 positions matching TRBD1. V shed 3 bases, J shed 6 bases, and the junction held 5 bases outside the gene matches. Germline values: CDR1 LNHDA, CDR2 SQIVND (reference sequence). CDR3 size: 13 residues. The CDR3 protein is CASSIGQAAEQYF. The DNA for the CDR3 is TGTGCCAGTAGTATCGGACAGGCTGCCGAGCAGTACTTC. Drawing the rest from reference TRBV19 and TRBJ2-7, the complete variable domain is DGGITQSPKYLFRKEGQNVTLSCEQNLNHDAMYWYRQDPGQGLRLIYYSQIVNDFQKGDIAEGYSVSREKKESFPLTVTSAQKNPTAFYLCASSIGQAAEQYFGPGTRLTVT.

V is TRBV5-1 and J is TRBJ2-7; 13 bases agree with TRBD2. The CDR3 runs to 16 residues. The germline CDR1 and CDR2 sequences are SGHRS and YFSETQ. J gave up 7 bases and V 6 bases, and 13 bases lay outside the gene matches. Here the CDR3 reads CASNPGLAGFSDEQYF. As DNA, the CDR3 is TGCGCCAGCAACCCGGGACTAGCGGGATTCTCGGATGAGCAGTACTTC.

J is TRBJ2-1 and V is TRBV9; TRBD2 aligns across 11 bases. Trimming removed 4 bases from V and 5 bases from J; junction bases left unmatched: 8. This CDR3 has 16 amino acids. Germline V gene lookup returns CDR1 SGDLS and CDR2 YYNGEE. The CDR3 loop is CASSTLAGGSHNEQFF. The CDR3 bases are TGTGCCAGCAGCACCCTAGCGGGAGGTTCACACAATGAGCAGTTCTTC. The whole variable domain, remainder taken from reference TRBV9 and TRBJ2-1, is DSGVTQTPKHLITATGQRVTLRCSPRSGDLSVYWYQQSLDQGLQFLIQYYNGEERAKGNILERFSAQQFPDLHSELNLSSLELGDSALYFCASSTLAGGSHNEQFFGPGTRLTVL.